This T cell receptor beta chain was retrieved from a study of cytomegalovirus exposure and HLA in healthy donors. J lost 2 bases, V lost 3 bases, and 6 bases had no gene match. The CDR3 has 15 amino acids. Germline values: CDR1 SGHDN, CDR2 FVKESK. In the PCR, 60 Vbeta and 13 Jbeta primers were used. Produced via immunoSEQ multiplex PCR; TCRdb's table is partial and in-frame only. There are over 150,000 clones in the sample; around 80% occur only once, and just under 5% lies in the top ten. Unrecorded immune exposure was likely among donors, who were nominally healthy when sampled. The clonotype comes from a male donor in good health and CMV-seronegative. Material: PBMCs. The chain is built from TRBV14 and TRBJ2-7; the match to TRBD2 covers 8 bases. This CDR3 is CASSHQPGLAYEQYF. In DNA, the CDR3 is TGTGCCAGCAGCCATCAACCGGGACTAGCCTACGAGCAGTACTTC. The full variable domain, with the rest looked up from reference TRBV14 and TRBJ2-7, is EAGVTQFPSHSVIEKGQTVTLRCDPISGHDNLYWYRRVMGKEIKFLLHFVKESKQDESGMPNNRFLAERTGGTYSTLKVQPAELEDSGVYFCASSHQPGLAYEQYFGPGTRLTVT.